This record looks at one T cell receptor beta chain sequence and its context. Antigen unknown. The TCR beta cDNA libraries contained unique molecular identifiers. Starting from roughly 1.1 to 9.2 million T cells, the study yielded about half a million cDNA molecules. TCRdb analysed the PCR reads with MiXCR anew, one entry per CDR3 protein. Among around 440,000 distinct CDR3 sequences, approximately 46% were seen once, and the ten largest hold roughly an eighth. V gave up 6 bases and J gave up 0 bases, with 6 bases separating them. The CDR3 is made up of 13 amino acids. The data belong to a study of post-analysis software for immune sequencing data. The wider study: Recorded disease courses covered relapsing-remitting, secondary progressive and progressive-relapsing multiple sclerosis. Some patients had no subtype annotation. The study's findings and limits: Among multiple sclerosis patients, normalized Chao1 diversity was significantly below that of controls. Elevated frequency relative to controls characterized four or five TRBV segments in patients, TRBV5-6, TRBV5-1 and TRBV20-1 among them. Samples sharing a preparation batch grouped tightly together when assessed by F measure.

The sequencing sample was made of blood. The sequence was collected from a girl aged 10-17 years with multiple sclerosis. The chain has TRBV12-3 or TRBV12-4 and TRBJ1-5; no definite D call. The CDR3 sequence: CASRWGSNQPQHF. The CDR3 bases are TGTGCCAGCAGATGGGGTAGCAATCAGCCCCAGCATTTT.